This is a list of T cell receptor beta chains from one sample in a study of Graves' ophthalmopathy and Graves' hyperthyroidism. TCRdb fed the multiplex PCR reads into MiXCR, producing one record per CDR3 protein. The repertoire holds approximately 210,000 distinct CDR3 sequences, with 29% as singletons. Sequencing input: peripheral blood. The receptors were sampled from a man aged 50 to 60 with Graves' ophthalmopathy. CDR3s include the opening cysteine and the closing phenylalanine or tryptophan.

TRBV28	TRBJ1-1	CASSLSLGRGNTEAFF
TRBV7-9	TRBJ1-1	CASSSLGGQGEAFF
TRBV5-1	TRBJ2-2	CASSLTGVYTGELFF
TRBV28	TRBJ1-2	CASRPTGGNGYTF
TRBV2	TRBJ2-7	CASSEALRGYEQYF
TRBV6-2/TRBV6-3	TRBJ2-5	CASRPQLRREETQYF
TRBV9	TRBJ1-1	CASSVGRGGTEAFF
TRBV2	TRBJ1-1	CASSEGEVREAFF
TRBV6-1	TRBJ1-1	CASNHDTEAFF
TRBV29-1	TRBJ2-7	CSVSSRGPLGEQYF
TRBV5-1	TRBJ2-4	CASSLEAGLRRGNIQYF
TRBV12-3/TRBV12-4	TRBJ2-1	CASSFPGTSSYNEQFF
TRBV7-3	TRBJ2-6	CASSLFRRTSGMFSGANVLTF
TRBV7-6	TRBJ2-2	CASSQARTENTGELFF
TRBV12-3/TRBV12-4	TRBJ2-2	CASRPEGNTGELFF
TRBV29-1	TRBJ1-1	CSVQGNTEAFF
TRBV3-1	TRBJ2-7	CASSFGLAGVNEQYF
TRBV7-2	TRBJ2-7	CASSPGGWVYF
TRBV12-3/TRBV12-4	TRBJ2-5	CASSLDIGKETQYF
TRBV28	TRBJ1-1	CATVWEANTEAFF
TRBV27	TRBJ1-1	CASSSSSTGWNTEAFF
TRBV29-1	TRBJ2-7	CSVLPDRGYEQYF
TRBV6-2/TRBV6-3	TRBJ1-5	CASRNRGKGLQPQHF
TRBV11-2	TRBJ1-2	CASSYGDRGFYGYTF
TRBV7-2	TRBJ1-1	CASATTGRNTEAFF
TRBV30	TRBJ1-1	CAWSPGVLREAFF
TRBV18	TRBJ1-6	CASSPEGANSPLHF
TRBV6-1	TRBJ2-7	CASSPEGQGRTYEQYF
TRBV14	TRBJ1-2	CASSQAQGHPRFRYGYTF
TRBV6-2/TRBV6-3	TRBJ2-7	CASSLDKRLTYEQYF
TRBV12-3/TRBV12-4	TRBJ1-1	CASSFSSRNTEAFF
TRBV28	TRBJ2-5	CASSSHQAGRETQYF
TRBV7-9	TRBJ1-2	CASSLAPGGYYGYTF
TRBV7-7	TRBJ2-5	CASSLAGIKETQYF
TRBV28	TRBJ1-6	CASSFGRGGRLRSLGRQAPLHF
TRBV29-1	TRBJ2-2	CSGTGVHTGELFF
TRBV20-1	TRBJ2-7	CSAIEQGAHEQYF
TRBV5-1	TRBJ1-2	CASSLETGIYGYTF
TRBV6-1	TRBJ2-5	CASSGLTSGSMETQYF
TRBV28	TRBJ2-7	CASTPRDRIGYEQYF
TRBV12-3/TRBV12-4	TRBJ1-1	CASNQEGTEAFF
TRBV6-2/TRBV6-3	TRBJ1-5	CASSYSRGTQPQHF
TRBV6-2/TRBV6-3	TRBJ2-2	CASSYSRTSGRVGELFF
TRBV6-1	TRBJ2-5	CASTPMSTQYF